These 28 T cell receptor beta chains originate from one sample sequenced in a study of blood T cells in healthy people across ages. A second roughly 7 to 11 cycle PCR used barcoded and J-beta primers. One entry per CDR3 protein, called by TCRdb with MiXCR from the 5' RACE reads. The repertoire holds 1.5 million to 2 million distinct CDR3 sequences, 30% to 35% seen once, with approximately 10% in the top ten. The sequenced sample consisted of blood. These receptors all come from a woman aged 25 to 45 in good health.

The rearrangement joins TRBV20-1 to TRBJ1-2; 7 bases match TRBD1. Looked up from germline, CDR1 is DFQATT and CDR2 is SNEGSKA (reference sequence). The CDR3 loop spans 13 amino acids. Losses at the gene ends were 3 bases for V and 6 bases for J; bases not matched to a gene: 7. CDR3 amino acids: CSASGDRINGYTF. CDR3 in DNA: TGCAGTGCTAGCGGGGACAGAATCAATGGCTACACCTTC.

Only a few counts were recorded for this clonotype. A junction boundary mismatches the germline segment, possibly from a read error. The CDR3 sequence is CASSHSTGLQYF. CDR3 in DNA: TGTGCCAGCAGTCACTCCACAGGACTGCAGTACTTC. The chain links TRBV6-6 to TRBJ2-5; D could derive from TRBD1 or TRBD2 (5 bases each). The CDR3 sequence is 12 residues long. The V gene's germline CDR1 is MNHNY and CDR2 SVGAGI (reference sequence).

V and J are TRBV5-1 and TRBJ2-3; 9 bases align to TRBD1. The J segment lost 1 base and the V segment lost 7 bases, leaving 7 bases of the junction unmatched. Germline V CDR1 and CDR2: SGHRS, YFSETQ. The CDR3 length is 15 residues. CDR3 sequence (DNA): TGCGCCAGCGTACAGGGGGCGCAAGGCACAGATACGCAGTATTTT. Its protein is CASVQGAQGTDTQYF.

In nucleotides, the CDR3 is TGCGCCAGCAATGACGGTAGCTCCTACAATGAGCAGTTCTTC. The encoded protein is CASNDGSSYNEQFF. The chain couples TRBV10-2 to TRBJ2-1; no definite D call. CDR3 size: 14 residues. Trimming left V 7 bases short and J 0 bases short, with 10 bases between. CDR1 is WSHSY and CDR2 is SAAADI in the germline V gene.

With regard to this clonotype: This may be a read error, as it is one base from a much larger clone. The chain joins TRBV10-3 to TRBJ1-2; D gene ambiguous. This CDR3 comprises 12 residues. Germline CDR1 and CDR2: ENHRY and SYGVKD. The CDR3 loop reads CAISESAYGHTF. The DNA of the CDR3 is TGTGCCATCAGTGAGTCGGCCTATGGCCACACCTTC.

In this sample, this clonotype turned up a few times. This rearrangement joins TRBV5-6 to TRBJ1-2; 8 bases match TRBD1. Germline lookup yields CDR1 SGHDT and CDR2 YYEEEE. V lost 4 bases, J lost 4 bases, and 9 bases stayed unmatched. The CDR3 spans 15 residues. The CDR3 DNA is TGTGCCAGCAGCGGGCTGGGACAGGCCTCCTATGGCTACACCTTC. It specifies CASSGLGQASYGYTF.

The rearrangement links TRBV4-2 to TRBJ1-2, with D hard to call. The CDR3 has 15 amino acids. The germline V gene has CDR1 LGHNA and CDR2 YNFKEQ. Between the trimmed V and J ends, which lost 4 bases and 1 base, there was a span of 13 bases. The CDR3 coding sequence is TGTGCCAGCAGCCCCACCTTGACGGATAACTATGGCTACACCTTC. Protein: CASSPTLTDNYGYTF.

This clonotype was detected a few times. V usage is TRBV20-1 and J usage is TRBJ1-2; 12 bases map to TRBD1. There are 16 residues in the CDR3. CDR1 DFQATT and CDR2 SNEGSKA come from the germline V gene (reference sequence). J lost 3 bases, V lost 3 bases, and 8 bases had no gene match. CDR3: CSARYRGTGGDYGYTF. CDR3 nucleotide sequence: TGCAGTGCTAGGTATCGCGGGACAGGGGGCGACTATGGCTACACCTTC.

This clonotype was observed a few times. The rearrangement uses TRBV12-5 and TRBJ2-3; possible D gene TRBD2, 6 bases. Germline lookup yields CDR1 LGHNT and CDR2 FRNRAP. The germline V and J ends were trimmed by 4 bases and 0 bases, with 14 bases remaining between them. This CDR3 comprises 16 residues. CDR3 protein: CASGSGDQYSTDTQYF. The DNA of the CDR3 is TGTGCTAGTGGTTCGGGGGACCAATATAGCACAGATACGCAGTATTTT.

This chain links TRBV4-1 with TRBJ2-7; 12 bases align to TRBD2. CDR3 length: 15 residues. Germline trimming cut 2 bases from V and 6 bases from J; bases unmatched to any gene: 5. Germline V CDR1 and CDR2: MGHRA, YSYEKL. CDR3 amino acids: CASSQPSGGAREQYF. As DNA, the CDR3 is TGCGCCAGCAGCCAACCTAGCGGGGGGGCCCGCGAGCAGTACTTC.

The rearrangement joins TRBV4-1 to TRBJ1-5, with 7 positions matching TRBD1. CDR1 is MGHRA and CDR2 is YSYEKL in the germline V gene. The CDR3 spans 14 residues. The V and J ends lost 3 bases and 7 bases, in that order; junction bases with no gene match: 6. The CDR3 sequence: CASSQTGKEQPQHF. CDR3 nucleotides: TGCGCCAGCAGCCAGACAGGGAAGGAACAGCCCCAGCATTTT.

The chain joins TRBV20-1 to TRBJ1-2; 8 bases agree with TRBD1. This CDR3 comprises 14 residues. CDR1 and CDR2 from the germline V gene are DFQATT and SNEGSKA (reference sequence). J gave up 4 bases and V 5 bases, and 9 bases lay outside the gene matches. CDR3 in amino acids: CSAVRQGRGYGYTF. The CDR3 DNA follows: TGCAGTGCTGTCAGACAGGGGCGGGGCTATGGCTACACCTTC.

V gene TRBV5-1 combines with J gene TRBJ2-3; 9 bases align to TRBD1. With V trimmed by 1 base and J by 0 bases, 3 bases remained unmatched. From germline, CDR1 is SGHRS and CDR2 YFSETQ. The CDR3 is made up of 16 amino acids. CDR3 coding DNA: TGCGCCAGCAGCTTGCCAGACAGGGGGAGCACAGATACGCAGTATTTT. This encodes CASSLPDRGSTDTQYF.

The CDR3 nucleotides are TGTGCCAGCAGCCAGTTTCCGGACACCTGCGAGCAGTACTTC. It translates to CASSQFPDTCEQYF. The chain combines TRBV3-1 with TRBJ2-5; the D gene is possibly TRBD1 (5 bases). The DNA end is a closer match to TRBJ2-7, so the J assignment may be wrong. Germline CDR1 LGHDT, CDR2 YNNKEL (reference sequence). The CDR3 consists of 14 residues.

The table lists this clonotype with a few counts. The CDR3 spells CASSFSAAGLNYGYTF. The CDR3 region has the DNA TGCGCCAGCAGCTTTTCCGCAGCAGGGTTAAACTATGGCTACACCTTC. The chain employs TRBV5-1 and TRBJ1-2, with D perhaps TRBD1 (5 bases). The CDR3 contains 16 residues. Germline assignment: CDR1 SGHRS and CDR2 YFSETQ. Trimming pared 2 bases from V and 2 bases from J, leaving 16 bases between. Based on the CDR3 plus reference TRBV5-1 and TRBJ1-2, the full variable domain is KAGVTQTPRYLIKTRGQQVTLSCSPISGHRSVSWYQQTPGQGLQFLFEYFSETQRNKGNFPGRFSGRQFSNSRSEMNVSTLELGDSALYLCASSFSAAGLNYGYTFGSGTRLTVV.

Only a few counts were recorded for this clonotype. The chain has TRBV27 and TRBJ1-2; 7 bases are shared with TRBD1. Germline V gene lookup returns CDR1 MNHEY and CDR2 SMNVEV (reference sequence). Trimming cost V 5 bases and J 2 bases; bases outside gene matches: 8. CDR3 length: 15 residues. The chain's CDR3 is CASSPRQGGNYGYTF. Written as DNA, the CDR3 is TGTGCCAGCAGTCCTAGACAGGGTGGGAACTATGGCTACACCTTC.

The chain links TRBV12-3 or TRBV12-4 to TRBJ2-7; 9 bases line up with TRBD2. The V segment lost 1 base and the J segment 8 bases; nucleotides outside the gene matches: 6. This CDR3 comprises 14 residues. The CDR3 nucleotides read TGTGCCAGCAGTTTAGGAGCGGGAGGTGGGAAGCAGTACTTC. Translating it yields CASSLGAGGGKQYF.

The rearrangement uses TRBV27 and TRBJ1-2; D possibly corresponds to TRBD1 (5 bases). The CDR3 is 13 residues long. The germline gives CDR1 MNHEY, CDR2 SMNVEV (reference sequence). V lost 3 bases to trimming and J lost 4 bases, with 9 bases between them. Written as DNA, the CDR3 is TGTGCCAGCAGTTTGAGAGGGGCCTATGGCTACACCTTC. Translating gives CASSLRGAYGYTF.

This clonotype turned up a few times. The chain uses TRBV11-2 and TRBJ2-7, with 7 positions matching TRBD2. The germline V gene has CDR1 SGHAT and CDR2 FQNNGV. Trimming removed 5 bases from V and 4 bases from J; junction bases left unmatched: 20. This CDR3 spans 18 amino acids. This chain's CDR3 is CASSMVSGPAFGSYEQYF. DNA of the CDR3: TGTGCCAGCAGCATGGTTAGCGGGCCCGCCTTTGGTTCTTACGAGCAGTACTTC. Full variable domain (outside the CDR3, taken from reference TRBV11-2 and TRBJ2-7): EAGVAQSPRYKIIEKRQSVAFWCNPISGHATLYWYQQILGQGPKLLIQFQNNGVVDDSQLPKDRFSAERLKGVDSTLKIQPAKLEDSAVYLCASSMVSGPAFGSYEQYFGPGTRLTVT.

V gene TRBV5-1 combines with J gene TRBJ2-3; unclear D gene. Looked up from germline, CDR1 is SGHRS and CDR2 is YFSETQ. The CDR3 extends over 13 amino acids. Trimming removed 5 bases at V and 0 bases at J, with 7 bases between. CDR3 nucleotide sequence: TGCGCCAGCAGAATCGACAGCACAGATACGCAGTATTTT. Protein product: CASRIDSTDTQYF. The full variable domain, rest sourced from reference TRBV5-1 and TRBJ2-3, is KAGVTQTPRYLIKTRGQQVTLSCSPISGHRSVSWYQQTPGQGLQFLFEYFSETQRNKGNFPGRFSGRQFSNSRSEMNVSTLELGDSALYLCASRIDSTDTQYFGPGTRLTVL.

This clonotype was observed a handful of times. The gene calls are TRBV29-1 and TRBJ2-7; D is unresolved. This CDR3 contains 12 residues. Germline loops: CDR1 SQVTM, CDR2 ANQGSEA. V shed 7 bases and J shed 2 bases, with 12 bases lying between them. In nucleotides, the CDR3 is TGCAGCGCGCAAAAGAACACCTACGAGCAGTACTTC. Encoded protein: CSAQKNTYEQYF.

The sample holds many counts of this clonotype. The chain combines TRBV5-1 with TRBJ2-3; 10 bases are shared with TRBD2. This CDR3 is 14 amino acids long. The J segment lost 3 bases and the V segment lost 7 bases, leaving 5 bases of the junction unmatched. Germline CDR1 is SGHRS and CDR2 is YFSETQ. CDR3 in DNA: TGCGCCAGCGGAGTAGCGGGAGGAACAGATACGCAGTATTTT. Encoded protein: CASGVAGGTDTQYF.

This clonotype occurred a few times. The chain uses TRBV5-1 and TRBJ2-1; TRBD2 matches at 13 bases. Germline V gene data show CDR1 as SGHRS and CDR2 as YFSETQ. V shed 2 bases and J 1 base; nucleotides not matched to a gene: 6. The CDR3 has 18 amino acids. CDR3 in amino acids: CASSLQTSGGPSYNEQFF. Written as DNA, the CDR3 is TGCGCCAGCAGCTTACAGACTAGCGGGGGGCCTTCCTACAATGAGCAGTTCTTC. The variable domain in full, with the rest retrieved from reference TRBV5-1 and TRBJ2-1, is KAGVTQTPRYLIKTRGQQVTLSCSPISGHRSVSWYQQTPGQGLQFLFEYFSETQRNKGNFPGRFSGRQFSNSRSEMNVSTLELGDSALYLCASSLQTSGGPSYNEQFFGPGTRLTVL.

The gene calls are TRBV20-1 and TRBJ2-2; TRBD2 matches 7 bases. CDR1 and CDR2 (germline): DFQATT, SNEGSKA (reference sequence). This CDR3 comprises 15 residues. After removal of 0 bases from V and 3 bases from J, the junction contained 4 bases not matched to a gene. The chain's CDR3 is CSARDLRGDTGELFF. As DNA, the CDR3 is TGCAGTGCTAGAGATCTACGGGGGGACACCGGGGAGCTGTTTTTT.

This clonotype was counted only a few times. The chain couples TRBV15 to TRBJ2-7, with 8 bases matching TRBD1. V shed 0 bases and J 3 bases; nucleotides not matched to a gene: 16. The CDR3 is 19 residues long. Germline V CDR1 and CDR2: LNHNV, YYDKDF (reference sequence). Written as DNA, the CDR3 is TGTGCCACCAGCAGAGAGACAGGGGCCCATCTCCTACTAAACTACGAGCAGTACTTC. It encodes CATSRETGAHLLLNYEQYF.

The chain combines TRBV6-1 with TRBJ2-1; unclear D gene. The CDR3 has 15 amino acids. Trimming removed 2 bases from V and 2 bases from J, with 10 bases in between. The V gene's germline CDR1 is MNHNS and CDR2 SASEGT. In nucleotides, the CDR3 is TGTGCCAGCAGTGAATTGGTAGCACCCTACAATGAGCAGTTCTTC. It specifies CASSELVAPYNEQFF.

V usage is TRBV9 and J usage is TRBJ2-3; 9 bases fit TRBD2. Unmatched junction bases numbered 13, after V lost 4 bases and J lost 4 bases. CDR3 length equals 17 residues. Germline V gene sequence: CDR1 SGDLS, CDR2 YYNGEE. In DNA, the CDR3 is TGTGCCAGCAGCCCGATCGGCGGGGGGGCGTTTCCAGATACGCAGTATTTT. This gives the protein CASSPIGGGAFPDTQYF.

This clonotype turned up a few times. The gene calls are TRBV20-1 and TRBJ2-5; TRBD2 aligns across 7 bases. The CDR3 spans 13 residues. The germline V gene encodes CDR1 DFQATT and CDR2 SNEGSKA (reference sequence). In nucleotides, the CDR3 is TGCACTCCGGGAACTAGCGCCTCGGAGACCCAGTACTTC. Residues: CTPGTSASETQYF.